The 9 T cell receptor beta chains in this list originate from one sample, sequenced in a study of blood T cell repertoires in COVID-19. Sequencing was performed with immunoSEQ multiplex PCR; in TCRdb, only in-frame clones are kept and a portion is missing. Here the sample spans about 180,000 clones, about 88% being singletons. Material: peripheral blood. These receptors were taken from a woman aged 45 to 65 with COVID-19, enrolled during active disease.

The CDR3 sequence is CASSPSGGNTDTQYF. The CDR3 bases are TGTGCCAGCAGTCCTAGCGGGGGGAACACAGATACGCAGTATTTT. This chain joins TRBV2 and TRBJ2-3; 11 bases align to TRBD2. Germline V CDR1 and CDR2: SNHLY, FYNNEI. V gave up 5 bases and J gave up 2 bases; unmatched junction bases: 3. The CDR3 length is 15 residues.

This clone was seen once. The rearrangement uses TRBV2 and TRBJ2-1; 8 bases line up with TRBD2. Trimming cost V 7 bases and J 7 bases; bases outside gene matches: 12. The germline CDR1 and CDR2 sequences are SNHLY and FYNNEI. This CDR3 is 15 amino acids long. CDR3 nucleotide sequence: TGTGCCAGCACCCCATTGGTGGGGACTAGAAATGAGCAGTTCTTC. Residues: CASTPLVGTRNEQFF.

Only a few counts were recorded for this clone. The rearrangement joins TRBV3-1 (or the pseudogene TRBV3-2) to TRBJ1-1; tentatively, D is TRBD1 (6 bases). With 6 bases removed from V and 1 base from J, the gap between germline ends came to 9 bases. The CDR3 runs to 13 residues. Germline lookup yields CDR1 LGHDT and CDR2 YNNKEL (reference sequence). The CDR3 is CASSNRENTEAFF. CDR3 DNA sequence: TGTGCCAGCAGTAACAGGGAGAACACTGAAGCTTTCTTT.

The V call is TRBV6-2 or TRBV6-3, the J call TRBJ2-3; D perhaps matches TRBD2 (7 bases). Germline V gene sequence: CDR1 MNHEY, CDR2 SVGEGT. Trimming stripped 5 bases from V and 4 bases from J, with 22 bases between. The CDR3 is 17 amino acids. CDR3 sequence: CASSAPRGGARADTQYF. CDR3 nucleotides: TGTGCCAGCAGTGCCCCCCGAGGGGGGGCTAGGGCAGATACGCAGTATTTT.

The V gene is TRBV7-2, the J gene TRBJ2-1, with D maybe TRBD1 (6 bases). The germline V and J ends were trimmed by 3 bases and 9 bases, with 15 bases remaining between them. The germline gives CDR1 SGHTA, CDR2 FQGNSA. CDR3 size: 14 residues. CDR3 residues: CASSFDRTYGEQFF. The CDR3, as DNA: TGTGCCAGCAGCTTCGACAGGACCTACGGTGAGCAGTTCTTC.

The chain has TRBV28 and TRBJ2-3; 8 bases fit TRBD1. The V and J ends lost 5 bases and 3 bases, in that order; junction bases with no gene match: 25. This CDR3 spans 21 amino acids. CDR1 is MDHEN, CDR2 SYDVKM, per germline. The CDR3 coding sequence is TGTGCCAGCAGTCCCGTACTTGGCTGGGCAGGGGGCAAAGCCGTGACAGATACGCAGTATTTT. This sequence encodes CASSPVLGWAGGKAVTDTQYF.

This clone was picked up one time. The chain links TRBV11-1 to TRBJ2-5, with 7 bases lining up with TRBD2. This CDR3 has 13 residues. Germline values: CDR1 SGHAT, CDR2 FQDESV (reference sequence). Unmatched junction bases numbered 1, after V lost 3 bases and J lost 3 bases. Here the CDR3 DNA reads TGTGCCAGCAGCTTGGGAGGGAAAGAGACCCAGTACTTC. It specifies CASSLGGKETQYF. Combining the CDR3 with reference TRBV11-1 and TRBJ2-5 gives the whole variable domain EAEVAQSPRYKITEKSQAVAFWCDPISGHATLYWYRQILGQGPELLVQFQDESVVDDSQLPKDRFSAERLKGVDSTLKIQPAELGDSAMYLCASSLGGKETQYFGPGTRLLVL.

V usage is TRBV2 and J usage is TRBJ2-1, with 10 bases fitting TRBD2. The CDR3 has 15 residues. Trimming cost V 6 bases and J 0 bases; bases outside gene matches: 2. Germline assignment: CDR1 SNHLY and CDR2 FYNNEI. In DNA, the CDR3 is TGTGCCAGCAGCCGGACTAGCGGCTCCTACAATGAGCAGTTCTTC. This encodes CASSRTSGSYNEQFF.

The chain recombines TRBV29-1 with TRBJ1-1; D possibly corresponds to TRBD1 (5 bases). The ends were cut back, 5 bases at V and 5 bases at J, with 18 bases in the middle. Germline-derived CDR1 and CDR2 are SQVTM and ANQGSEA. The CDR3 length is 14 residues. The CDR3 sequence is CSVPYGQGITEAFF. In DNA, the CDR3 is TGCAGCGTTCCCTACGGGCAGGGAATTACTGAAGCTTTCTTT.